The 9 T cell receptor beta chains listed next were all sequenced from one sample in a study of shared clonotypes between healthy human individuals. Profiled with immunoSEQ multiplex PCR; TCRdb holds only in-frame clones, not every one. The sample contains 400,000 to 550,000 clones, around 79% of which appear only once. Sequencing input: PBMCs. These TCRs come from a woman aged 35 to 49 in good health. Some clones in this sample may be carry-over from other donors' samples.

The chain combines TRBV7-9 with TRBJ1-1; the D gene is possibly TRBD1 (6 bases). Germline CDR1 reads SEHNR; CDR2 reads FQNEAQ (reference sequence). Trimming removed 8 bases at V and 4 bases at J, with 14 bases between. The CDR3 has 13 residues. The CDR3 loop reads CASGLQGSTEAFF. The CDR3 bases are TGTGCCAGCGGACTCCAGGGGTCCACTGAAGCTTTCTTT.

Concerning this clone: A far larger clone is one base from this, pointing to a likely read error. The rearrangement links TRBV2 to TRBJ2-2; the match to TRBD1 covers 10 bases. CDR1 is SNHLY, CDR2 FYNNEI, per germline. This CDR3 is 16 amino acids long. The CDR3 loop is CASSGTGVGLTGELLF. CDR3 sequence (DNA): TGTGCCAGCTCCGGGACAGGGGTCGGTCTCACCGGGGAGCTGCTTTTT. Looking up the rest from reference TRBV2 and TRBJ2-2 gives the full variable domain: EPEVTQTPSHQVTQMGQEVILRCVPISNHLYFYWYRQILGQKVEFLVSFYNNEISEKSEIFDDQFSVERPDGSNFTLKIRSTKLEDSAMYFCASSGTGVGLTGELLFGEGSRLTVL.

This sequence joins TRBV15 and TRBJ2-2; tentative D call: TRBD1 (6 bases). Trimming took off 1 base at V and 8 bases at J, with 17 bases between the two ends. This CDR3 comprises 16 residues. Per the germline V gene, CDR1 is LNHNV and CDR2 is YYDKDF (reference sequence). CDR3 amino acids: CATSRGTTGLRGELFF. In nucleotides, the CDR3 is TGTGCCACCAGCAGAGGTACCACAGGGCTGCGGGGGGAGCTGTTTTTT.

The gene calls are TRBV7-9 and TRBJ2-1; D possibly corresponds to TRBD2 (6 bases). Trimming took off 1 base at V and 0 bases at J, with 7 bases between the two ends. The CDR3 spans 15 residues. Germline V lookup: CDR1 SEHNR, CDR2 FQNEAQ (reference sequence). In DNA form, the CDR3 reads TGTGCCAGCAGCTTAGGGCGGGACTCCTACAATGAGCAGTTCTTC. This encodes CASSLGRDSYNEQFF. The full variable domain, its missing parts supplied by reference TRBV7-9 and TRBJ2-1, is DTGVSQNPRHKITKRGQNVTFRCDPISEHNRLYWYRQTLGQGPEFLTYFQNEAQLEKSRLLSDRFSAERPKGSFSTLEIQRTEQGDSAMYLCASSLGRDSYNEQFFGPGTRLTVL.

The CDR3 DNA follows: TGTGCCTGGGCGCCAATTTGGGGCGAGCAGTACTTC. Protein product: CAWAPIWGEQYF. The chain employs TRBV30 and TRBJ2-7; D gene unclear. Between the trimmed V and J ends, which lost 5 bases and 6 bases, there was a span of 14 bases. This CDR3 has 12 residues. Looked up from germline, CDR1 is GTSNPN and CDR2 is SVGIG (reference sequence).

The chain links TRBV28 to TRBJ1-5; maybe TRBD1 (5 bases). The germline V gene has CDR1 MDHEN and CDR2 SYDVKM. Trimming shortened V by 3 bases and J by 2 bases, and 11 bases separated the two germline ends. This CDR3 comprises 15 residues. CDR3 bases: TGTGCCAGCAGTTTCCTCGGGGGGGGCAATCAGCCCCAGCATTTT. Amino acids: CASSFLGGGNQPQHF.

The count of this clone is one. The chain employs TRBV5-1 and TRBJ2-7, with D possibly matching TRBD2 (5 bases). Trimming shortened V by 4 bases and J by 6 bases, and 14 bases separated the two germline ends. Germline V gene sequence: CDR1 SGHRS, CDR2 YFSETQ. The length of the CDR3 is 13 residues. The CDR3 coding sequence is TGCGCCAGCAGCCCGGACGGGGATCGCGAGCAGTACTTC. Its translation: CASSPDGDREQYF.

This rearrangement joins TRBV7-2 to TRBJ2-5, with D possibly being TRBD2 (7 bases). Germline V gene data show CDR1 as SGHTA and CDR2 as FQGNSA. The V gene lost 5 bases and the J gene lost 5 bases, with 15 bases spanning the gap. The CDR3 extends over 14 amino acids. CDR3 coding DNA: TGTGCCAGCAGCCAACGGGGGGCGCATGAGACCCAGTACTTC. This encodes CASSQRGAHETQYF.

This clone was detected a few times. V and J are TRBV2 and TRBJ2-2; tentative D call: TRBD1 (6 bases). V was cut by 4 bases and J by 6 bases, with 9 bases left in between. CDR1 and CDR2 from the germline V gene are SNHLY and FYNNEI. The CDR3 consists of 13 residues. CDR3 amino acids: CASSARGAGELFF. In nucleotides, the CDR3 is TGTGCCAGCAGTGCCAGGGGAGCCGGGGAGCTGTTTTTT.